Listed here are 6 T cell receptor beta chains from one sample, sequenced in a study of blood T cell repertoires in COVID-19. Repertoires were generated with immunoSEQ multiplex PCR, while TCRdb's copy carries only in-frame clones and drops some. Among approximately 500,000 clones listed, around 90% were seen once. Input material: peripheral blood. These receptors were taken from a woman in her forties or fifties with COVID-19, enrolled during active disease.

The genes are TRBV5-1 and TRBJ1-4, with TRBD1 matching 9 bases. Germline loops: CDR1 SGHRS, CDR2 YFSETQ. Trimming at V came to 0 bases and at J to 8 bases, leaving 5 bases not matched to a gene. The CDR3 is 15 amino acids. The DNA of the CDR3 is TGCGCCAGCAGCTTGGAGGGGACAGGGTCCGAAAAACTGTTTTTT. This codes for CASSLEGTGSEKLFF.

On this clone itself: This CDR3 is also generated by other DNA sequences in the sample. The rearrangement uses TRBV24-1 and TRBJ2-3; 8 nucleotides match TRBD1. The germline V gene encodes CDR1 KGHDR and CDR2 SFDVKD. J was trimmed by 2 bases and V by 4 bases; bases with no gene match: 7. The CDR3 length is 16 residues. The CDR3 coding sequence is TGTGCCACCAGTGACCCCACAGGGGGTTCCACAGATACGCAGTATTTT. The encoded protein is CATSDPTGGSTDTQYF.

A note on this clone: Other DNA variants within this sample encode the same CDR3. The genes are TRBV7-9 and TRBJ1-2; TRBD1 might be the D (5 bases). The V gene's germline CDR1 is SEHNR and CDR2 FQNEAQ (reference sequence). The CDR3 consists of 15 residues. The V and J ends lost 1 base and 1 base respectively, with 10 bases between them. The CDR3: CASSLGQGGNYGYTF. The CDR3 DNA reads as TGTGCCAGCAGCTTAGGTCAGGGCGGTAACTATGGCTACACCTTC. The whole variable domain, filled in from reference TRBV7-9 and TRBJ1-2, reads DTGVSQNPRHKITKRGQNVTFRCDPISEHNRLYWYRQTLGQGPEFLTYFQNEAQLEKSRLLSDRFSAERPKGSFSTLEIQRTEQGDSAMYLCASSLGQGGNYGYTFGSGTRLTVV.

The chain carries TRBV12-5 and TRBJ1-1; D is unresolved. The V and J ends lost 0 bases and 5 bases respectively, with 10 bases between them. This CDR3 has 14 amino acids. The germline V gene encodes CDR1 LGHNT and CDR2 FRNRAP. This CDR3 reads CASGLVESGTEAFF. The CDR3 DNA follows: TGTGCTAGTGGTTTGGTAGAGTCGGGGACTGAAGCTTTCTTT.

V usage is TRBV4-1 and J usage is TRBJ2-7; tentatively, D is TRBD1 (6 bases). Germline CDR1 MGHRA, CDR2 YSYEKL. Deletions cut 1 base from V and 7 bases from J, with 11 bases between. CDR3 length: 13 amino acids. For the CDR3, the DNA is TGCGCCAGCAGCCAAGCTACAGGGTTTGAGCAGTACTTC. This codes for CASSQATGFEQYF.

The V gene is TRBV7-9, the J gene TRBJ1-1; D gene uncertain. The V gene's germline CDR1 is SEHNR and CDR2 FQNEAQ (reference sequence). The CDR3 is made up of 11 amino acids. V lost 6 bases, J lost 10 bases, and 12 bases lay in between. As DNA, the CDR3 is TGTGCCAGCAGTTCGCAGAACCGAGCTTTCTTT. It codes for CASSSQNRAFF.